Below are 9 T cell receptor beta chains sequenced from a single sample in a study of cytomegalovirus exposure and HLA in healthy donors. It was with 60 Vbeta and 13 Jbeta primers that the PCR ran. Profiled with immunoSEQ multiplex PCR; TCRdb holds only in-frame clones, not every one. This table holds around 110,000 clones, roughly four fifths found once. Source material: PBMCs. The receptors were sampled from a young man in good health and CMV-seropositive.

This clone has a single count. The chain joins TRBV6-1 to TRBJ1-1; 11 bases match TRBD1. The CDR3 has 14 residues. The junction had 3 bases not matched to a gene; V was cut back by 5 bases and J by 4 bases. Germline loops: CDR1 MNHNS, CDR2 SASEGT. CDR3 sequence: CASSTGTGGTEAFF. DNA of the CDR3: TGTGCCAGCAGTACTGGGACAGGGGGCACTGAAGCTTTCTTT.

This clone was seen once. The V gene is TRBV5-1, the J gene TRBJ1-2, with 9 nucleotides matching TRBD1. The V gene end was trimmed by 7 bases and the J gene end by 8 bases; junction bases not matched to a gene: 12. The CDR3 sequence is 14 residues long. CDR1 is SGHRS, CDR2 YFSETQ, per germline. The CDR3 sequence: CASGPGQGAIGYTF. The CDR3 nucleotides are TGCGCCAGCGGCCCGGGACAGGGCGCAATAGGCTACACCTTC.

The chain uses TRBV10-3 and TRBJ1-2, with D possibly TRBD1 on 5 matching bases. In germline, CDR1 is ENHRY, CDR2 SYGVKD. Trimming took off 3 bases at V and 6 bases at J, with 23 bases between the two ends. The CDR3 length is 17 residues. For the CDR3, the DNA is TGTGCCATCAGTGATGGCGGTGGGGCAGGGCTTTATGATGGCTACACCTTC. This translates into CAISDGGGAGLYDGYTF.

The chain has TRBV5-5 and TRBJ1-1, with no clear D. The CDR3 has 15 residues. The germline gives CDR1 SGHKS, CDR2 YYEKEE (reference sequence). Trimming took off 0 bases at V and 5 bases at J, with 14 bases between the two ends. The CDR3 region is CASSLGPFAGTEAFF. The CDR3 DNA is TGTGCCAGCAGCTTGGGGCCGTTCGCTGGTACTGAAGCTTTCTTT.

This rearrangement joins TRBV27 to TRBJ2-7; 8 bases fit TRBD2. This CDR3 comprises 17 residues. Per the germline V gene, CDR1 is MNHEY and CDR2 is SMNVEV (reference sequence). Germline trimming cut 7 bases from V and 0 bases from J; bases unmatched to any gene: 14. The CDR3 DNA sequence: TGTGCCAGCACCTCCGGGGGGGCAGGGGAAAGCTCCTACGAGCAGTACGTC. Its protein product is CASTSGGAGESSYEQYV.

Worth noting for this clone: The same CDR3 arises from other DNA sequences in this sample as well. The CDR3 loop reads CASSLAGVKNIQYF. The DNA of the CDR3 is TGTGCCAGCAGCTTGGCGGGTGTGAAAAACATTCAGTACTTC. The rearrangement joins TRBV5-6 to TRBJ2-4; D remains unclear. Trimming shortened V by 0 bases and J by 4 bases, and 8 bases separated the two germline ends. Germline CDR1 SGHDT, CDR2 YYEEEE. The CDR3 covers 14 residues. Supplemented by reference TRBV5-6 and TRBJ2-4, the full variable domain reads DAGVTQSPTHLIKTRGQQVTLRCSPKSGHDTVSWYQQALGQGPQFIFQYYEEEERQRGNFPDRFSGHQFPNYSSELNVNALLLGDSALYLCASSLAGVKNIQYFGAGTRLSVL.

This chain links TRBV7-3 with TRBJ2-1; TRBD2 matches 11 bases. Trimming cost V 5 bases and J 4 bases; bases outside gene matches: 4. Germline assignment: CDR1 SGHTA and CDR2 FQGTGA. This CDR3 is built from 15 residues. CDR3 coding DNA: TGTGCCAGCAGCGCGGGACTAGCGGCTTACAATGAGCAGTTCTTC. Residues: CASSAGLAAYNEQFF.

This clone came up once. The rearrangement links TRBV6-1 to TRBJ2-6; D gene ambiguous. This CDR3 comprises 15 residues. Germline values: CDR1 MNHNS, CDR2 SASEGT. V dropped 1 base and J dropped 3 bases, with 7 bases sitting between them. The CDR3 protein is CASSEGVYGANVLTF. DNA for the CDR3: TGTGCCAGCAGTGAAGGAGTATATGGGGCCAACGTCCTGACTTTC.

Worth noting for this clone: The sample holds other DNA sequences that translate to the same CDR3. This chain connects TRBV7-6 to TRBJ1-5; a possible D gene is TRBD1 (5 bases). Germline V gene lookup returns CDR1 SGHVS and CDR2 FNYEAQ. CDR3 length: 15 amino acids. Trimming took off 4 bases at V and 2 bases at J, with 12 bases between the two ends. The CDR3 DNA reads TGTGCCAGCAGCTACCTCCCGGGGGGCAATCAGCCCCAGCATTTT. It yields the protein CASSYLPGGNQPQHF. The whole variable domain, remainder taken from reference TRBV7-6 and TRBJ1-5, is GAGVSQSPRYKVTKRGQDVALRCDPISGHVSLYWYRQALGQGPEFLTYFNYEAQQDKSGLPNDRFSAERPEGSISTLTIQRTEQRDSAMYRCASSYLPGGNQPQHFGDGTRLSIL.